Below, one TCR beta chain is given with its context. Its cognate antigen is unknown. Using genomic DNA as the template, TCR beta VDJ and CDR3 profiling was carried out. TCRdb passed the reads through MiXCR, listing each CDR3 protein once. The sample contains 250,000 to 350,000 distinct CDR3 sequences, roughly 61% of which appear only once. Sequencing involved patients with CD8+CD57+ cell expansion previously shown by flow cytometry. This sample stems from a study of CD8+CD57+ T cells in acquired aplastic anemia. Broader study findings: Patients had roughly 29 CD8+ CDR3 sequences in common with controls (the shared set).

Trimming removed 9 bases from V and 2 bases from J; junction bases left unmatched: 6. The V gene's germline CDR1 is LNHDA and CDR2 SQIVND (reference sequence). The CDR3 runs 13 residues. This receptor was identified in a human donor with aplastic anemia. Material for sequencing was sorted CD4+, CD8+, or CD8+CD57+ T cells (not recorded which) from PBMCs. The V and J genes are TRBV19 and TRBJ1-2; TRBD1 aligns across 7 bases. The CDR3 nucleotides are TGTGCCAGCCGGACAGGCAAGAACTATGGCTACACCTTC. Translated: CASRTGKNYGYTF. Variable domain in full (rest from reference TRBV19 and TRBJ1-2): DGGITQSPKYLFRKEGQNVTLSCEQNLNHDAMYWYRQDPGQGLRLIYYSQIVNDFQKGDIAEGYSVSREKKESFPLTVTSAQKNPTAFYLCASRTGKNYGYTFGSGTRLTVV.